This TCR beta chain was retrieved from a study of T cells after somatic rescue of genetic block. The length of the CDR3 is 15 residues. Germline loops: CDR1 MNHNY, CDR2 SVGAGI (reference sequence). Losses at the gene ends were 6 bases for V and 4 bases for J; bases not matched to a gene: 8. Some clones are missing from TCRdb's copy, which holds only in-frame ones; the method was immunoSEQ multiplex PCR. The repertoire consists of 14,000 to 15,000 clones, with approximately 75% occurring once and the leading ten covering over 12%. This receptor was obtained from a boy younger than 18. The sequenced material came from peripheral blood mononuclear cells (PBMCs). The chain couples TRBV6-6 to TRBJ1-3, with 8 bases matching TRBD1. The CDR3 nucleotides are TGTGCCAGCAGCCCTGTTGGACAGGGAGGAAACACCATATATTTT. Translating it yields CASSPVGQGGNTIYF.